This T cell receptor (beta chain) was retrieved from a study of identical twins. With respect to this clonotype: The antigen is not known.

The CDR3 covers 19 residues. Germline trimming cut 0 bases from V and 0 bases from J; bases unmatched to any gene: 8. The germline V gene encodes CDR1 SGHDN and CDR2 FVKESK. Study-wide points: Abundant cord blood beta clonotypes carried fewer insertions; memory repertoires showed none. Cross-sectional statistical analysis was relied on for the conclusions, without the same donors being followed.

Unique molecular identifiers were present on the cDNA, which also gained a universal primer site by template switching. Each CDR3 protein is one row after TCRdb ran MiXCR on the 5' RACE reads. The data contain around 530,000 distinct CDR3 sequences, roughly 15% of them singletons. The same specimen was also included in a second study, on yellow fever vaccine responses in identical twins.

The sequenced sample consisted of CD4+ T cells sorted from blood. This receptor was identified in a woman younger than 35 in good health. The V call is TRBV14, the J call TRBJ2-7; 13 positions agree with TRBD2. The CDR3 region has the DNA TGTGCCAGCAGCCAAGAGTGGGGACTAGCGGGGAGTAGCTCCTACGAGCAGTACTTC. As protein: CASSQEWGLAGSSSYEQYF.